This T cell receptor beta chain emerged from a study of CD8+CD57+ T cells in acquired aplastic anemia. Study details: The study obtained an average of roughly 3 ug of DNA from sorted CD4+ and CD8+ cells. Findings of the study overall: Between the patient and control groups, CD8+ Simpson's diversity did not differ significantly.

In this sample, this clonotype turned up many times. No antigen is known for it. Genomic DNA served as template for TCR beta VDJ and CDR3 profiling. TCRdb used MiXCR to reprocess the reads, holding one entry per CDR3 protein. This table has about 470,000 distinct CDR3 sequences, roughly 34% appearing once. Patients selected for sequencing had displayed CD8+CD57+ cell expansion by flow cytometry. When blood sampling took place, the patients had received no therapy. J gave up 10 bases and V 3 bases, and 8 bases lay outside the gene matches. CDR1 SEHNR and CDR2 FQNEAQ come from the germline V gene (reference sequence). The CDR3 covers 13 residues.

The sequencing sample was made of sorted CD4+, CD8+, or CD8+CD57+ T cells (not recorded which) from PBMCs. The chain links TRBV7-9 to TRBJ2-7, with 8 bases lining up with TRBD2. This clonotype originated in a human donor with aplastic anemia. The CDR3, as DNA: TGTGCCAGCAGCTTTGGAAGCGGGAGAGCACAGTACTTC. Its protein is CASSFGSGRAQYF.